A single sample is the source of the 28 T cell receptor beta chains below, sequenced in a study of response to subunit inactivated influenza vaccine. From the RT-PCR reads, TCRdb called clonotypes with MiXCR, one entry per CDR3 protein. The repertoire holds 180,000 or so distinct CDR3 sequences, with less than 15% as singletons. The data also belong to a second study, concerning T cells expressing NK-cell markers. That paper notes: UMI-tagged 5'RACE template switching yielded the TCR beta cDNA.

The sequences come from CD8+ T cells sorted from PBMCs, collected 11 to 12 days after vaccination. The source of these receptors is a man between 45 and 60 years old who received an inactivated influenza vaccine.

This clonotype appeared a few times. This chain uses TRBV7-2 with TRBJ2-3; no reliable D call. The CDR3 runs to 12 residues. Deletions cut 2 bases from V and 6 bases from J, with 6 bases between. Germline-derived CDR1 and CDR2 are SGHTA and FQGNSA. The CDR3 here is CASSLLSDTQYF. CDR3 nucleotide sequence: TGTGCCAGCAGCTTACTTTCGGATACGCAGTATTTT.

The sample holds a few counts of this clonotype. The chain joins TRBV7-9 to TRBJ2-1, with 11 bases matching TRBD2. The CDR3 covers 16 residues. V shed 4 bases and J 5 bases; nucleotides not matched to a gene: 7. Looked up from germline, CDR1 is SEHNR and CDR2 is FQNEAQ (reference sequence). DNA for the CDR3: TGTGCCAGCAGCTCACCACTAGCGGGAGAGGACAATGAGCAGTTCTTC. Translating it yields CASSSPLAGEDNEQFF.

J is TRBJ2-1 and V is TRBV7-8, with no clear D. CDR1 and CDR2 (germline): SGHVS, FQNEAQ. Trimming pared 0 bases from V and 8 bases from J, leaving 8 bases between. CDR3 length: 13 amino acids. Written as DNA, the CDR3 is TGTGCCAGCAGCTTAGCCGTTCGCGATGAGCAGTTCTTC. The encoded protein is CASSLAVRDEQFF.

This clonotype was seen a handful of times. The chain carries TRBV20-1 and TRBJ1-2; D not certain. CDR3 length equals 9 residues. Looked up from germline, CDR1 is DFQATT and CDR2 is SNEGSKA (reference sequence). In DNA form, the CDR3 reads TGCAGCTTTGACTATGGCTACACCTTC. Its protein is CSFDYGYTF.

The chain has TRBV5-1 and TRBJ2-1, with D perhaps assigned TRBD1 or TRBD2 (5 bases each). Germline CDR1 is SGHRS and CDR2 is YFSETQ. The CDR3 sequence is 19 residues long. V gave up 0 bases and J gave up 5 bases, with 24 bases separating them. CDR3 in amino acids: CASSLVLAGSPWNHNEQFF. The DNA of the CDR3 is TGCGCCAGCAGCTTGGTCCTAGCAGGGTCCCCGTGGAACCACAATGAGCAGTTCTTC.

At least ten counts were recorded for this clonotype. V usage is TRBV7-8 and J usage is TRBJ2-2; D gene ambiguous. Germline V gene data show CDR1 as SGHVS and CDR2 as FQNEAQ. The CDR3 is made up of 13 amino acids. V was cut by 1 base and J by 6 bases, with 6 bases left in between. The DNA for the CDR3 is TGTGCCAGCAGCTTAGGTTTGGCCGGGGAGCTGTTTTTT. Translated, it gives CASSLGLAGELFF.

The chain links TRBV29-1 to TRBJ2-7; 7 bases align to TRBD1. Germline V gene data show CDR1 as SQVTM and CDR2 as ANQGSEA. Germline trimming cut 3 bases from V and 2 bases from J; bases unmatched to any gene: 13. The CDR3 is made up of 16 amino acids. CDR3 in amino acids: CSVETVTGWIAYEQYF. As DNA, the CDR3 is TGCAGCGTTGAGACAGTGACAGGGTGGATCGCCTACGAGCAGTACTTC.

This clonotype was recorded a few times. V and J are TRBV4-3 and TRBJ2-7; unclear D gene. CDR3 size: 15 residues. The ends were cut back, 0 bases at V and 3 bases at J, with 12 bases in the middle. Germline-derived CDR1 and CDR2 are LGHNA and YSLEER. The CDR3: CASSQELSQNYEQYF. DNA of the CDR3: TGCGCCAGCAGCCAAGAACTATCACAGAACTACGAGCAGTACTTC.

This clonotype was counted a few times. The chain recombines TRBV6-2 or TRBV6-3 with TRBJ2-3; perhaps TRBD2 as D (7 bases). Trimming took 5 bases from V and 1 from J, leaving 13 bases between them. Germline V gives CDR1 MNHEY, CDR2 SVGEGT. The CDR3 is 15 amino acids. CDR3 in amino acids: CASSTTGRGTDTQYF. The CDR3 coding sequence is TGTGCCAGCAGTACCACAGGGAGGGGCACAGATACGCAGTATTTT.

There are many counts of this clonotype. The chain combines TRBV27 with TRBJ2-7; TRBD2 might be the D (6 bases). V was shortened by 4 bases and J by 6 bases, with 16 bases between the two germline ends. The CDR3 extends over 14 amino acids. Germline lookup yields CDR1 MNHEY and CDR2 SMNVEV (reference sequence). The CDR3 sequence is CASSWGWEASEQYF. In nucleotides, the CDR3 is TGTGCCAGCAGTTGGGGGTGGGAGGCCTCCGAGCAGTACTTC.

This clonotype was observed once. The chain combines TRBV11-2 with TRBJ2-4; D unresolved. CDR1 is SGHAT and CDR2 is FQNNGV in the germline V gene. V lost 2 bases, J lost 7 bases, and 15 bases lay in between. This CDR3 contains 15 residues. CDR3 sequence: CASSLTLLGGNIQYF. DNA of the CDR3: TGTGCCAGCAGCTTAACTCTCCTCGGTGGGAACATTCAGTACTTC.

This clonotype was seen a handful of times. The V gene is TRBV4-3, the J gene TRBJ1-1, with unresolved D. The V end lost 2 bases, the J end lost 0 bases, and 4 bases lay between the germline ends. The germline gives CDR1 LGHNA, CDR2 YSLEER. The length of the CDR3 is 13 residues. CDR3 DNA: TGCGCCAGCAGCCAACACTTGAACACTGAAGCTTTCTTT. Protein: CASSQHLNTEAFF.

The chain has TRBV2 and TRBJ2-7, with a weak D call TRBD1 (5 bases). Germline loops: CDR1 SNHLY, CDR2 FYNNEI. V was cut by 7 bases and J by 3 bases, with 19 bases left in between. The CDR3 loop spans 15 amino acids. CDR3 in amino acids: CASKKETGPLYEQYF. CDR3 bases: TGTGCCAGCAAGAAGGAAACAGGACCACTCTACGAGCAGTACTTC.

The chain has TRBV20-1 and TRBJ2-7, with 12 positions matching TRBD2. In germline, CDR1 is DFQATT, CDR2 SNEGSKA (reference sequence). With V trimmed by 3 bases and J by 5 bases, 8 bases remained unmatched. The CDR3 is 15 residues long. CDR3: CSARRLAGAIHEQYF. The CDR3 DNA is TGCAGTGCTAGGCGACTAGCGGGAGCAATCCACGAGCAGTACTTC.

This clonotype was found a few times. The gene calls are TRBV27 and TRBJ2-3, with D perhaps TRBD2 (6 bases). Germline assignment: CDR1 MNHEY and CDR2 SMNVEV (reference sequence). The V end lost 6 bases, the J end lost 6 bases, and 13 bases lay between the germline ends. The CDR3 covers 13 residues. CDR3 coding DNA: TGTGCCAGCAGCTTGACTAGTATGGATACGCAGTATTTT. This encodes CASSLTSMDTQYF.

The chain has TRBV27 and TRBJ2-1, with 11 nucleotides matching TRBD1. Germline values: CDR1 MNHEY, CDR2 SMNVEV (reference sequence). CDR3 length: 16 residues. V lost 3 bases, J lost 3 bases, and 4 bases stayed unmatched. This chain's CDR3 is CASSFPGTGGYNEQFF. In DNA, the CDR3 is TGTGCCAGCAGTTTCCCCGGGACAGGGGGCTACAATGAGCAGTTCTTC.

This chain uses TRBV6-1 with TRBJ2-1; 13 bases are shared with TRBD2. Germline assignment: CDR1 MNHNS and CDR2 SASEGT. V was pared by 6 bases and J by 6 bases, with 8 bases of the junction left unmatched. The CDR3 has 16 amino acids. DNA for the CDR3: TGTGCCAGCAGGGGAGGGACTAGCGGGGCAGGCAATGAGCAGTTCTTC. Translating gives CASRGGTSGAGNEQFF.

This clonotype has more than one count but fewer than ten. This chain joins TRBV4-2 and TRBJ2-2; tentatively, D is TRBD2 (7 bases). The CDR3 covers 17 residues. Germline V gene sequence: CDR1 LGHNA, CDR2 YNFKEQ. The germline V and J ends were trimmed by 2 bases and 3 bases, with 16 bases remaining between them. CDR3 nucleotide sequence: TGTGCCAGCAGCCAACTTTTGGCGGGGGCGCACACCGGGGAGCTGTTTTTT. It encodes CASSQLLAGAHTGELFF.

In the case of this clonotype: With a much larger clone just one base away, this may be a read error. The CDR3 end shows no conserved phenylalanine or tryptophan, and so a read error is likely. This sequence joins TRBV5-1 and TRBJ2-7; TRBD1 aligns across 9 bases. This CDR3 spans 15 amino acids. J gave up 3 bases and V 4 bases, and 8 bases lay outside the gene matches. Germline lookup yields CDR1 SGHRS and CDR2 YFSETQ. The CDR3 region is CASSTTGTGYYEQYL. CDR3 in DNA: TGCGCCAGCAGCACAACCGGGACAGGGTACTACGAGCAGTACCTC.

There are a few counts of this clonotype. CDR3 sequence: CASSFSGGNYNEQFF. The CDR3 DNA reads as TGTGCCAGCAGCTTCAGCGGGGGAAATTACAATGAGCAGTTCTTC. This rearrangement joins TRBV7-2 to TRBJ2-1, with 8 nucleotides matching TRBD2. Per germline, CDR1 SGHTA and CDR2 FQGNSA. V was clipped by 3 bases and J by 4 bases; unmatched bases: 5. The CDR3 is 15 residues long.

This clonotype appeared a few times. The chain couples TRBV28 to TRBJ2-1; 8 positions match TRBD1. The CDR3 is 15 residues long. The J segment lost 7 bases and the V segment lost 8 bases, leaving 13 bases of the junction unmatched. Germline CDR1 is MDHEN and CDR2 is SYDVKM. DNA for the CDR3: TGTGCCAGCCGCTTGCGGTCAGGGGGCTTGAATGAGCAGTTCTTC. Protein product: CASRLRSGGLNEQFF.

The CDR3 loop reads CASRKQIYGYTF. CDR3 in DNA: TGTGCCAGCAGGAAGCAAATCTATGGCTACACCTTC. The V call is TRBV6-4, the J call TRBJ1-2; no reliable D call. V lost 6 bases and J 4 bases, leaving 9 bases between the germline ends. The CDR3 covers 12 residues. Germline loops: CDR1 MRHNA, CDR2 SNTAGT.

The chain is built from TRBV28 and TRBJ1-2; TRBD1 might be the D (5 bases). The length of the CDR3 is 15 residues. The germline V and J ends were trimmed by 7 bases and 7 bases, with 22 bases remaining between them. Germline CDR1 reads MDHEN; CDR2 reads SYDVKM. The CDR3 nucleotides are TGTGCCAGCATAGAAACAGGTTCCGGATCCAGTGGCTACACCTTC. Translating gives CASIETGSGSSGYTF.

This clonotype was seen a handful of times. The V gene is TRBV6-2 or TRBV6-3, the J gene TRBJ1-5; D perhaps matches TRBD1 (6 bases). Germline CDR1 reads MNHEY; CDR2 reads SVGEGT. The CDR3 sequence is 16 residues long. V was shortened by 0 bases and J by 4 bases, with 13 bases between the two germline ends. The CDR3 sequence is CASSYSPDRLNQPQHF. The CDR3 nucleotides read TGTGCCAGCAGTTACTCACCCGACAGGCTTAATCAGCCCCAGCATTTT.

In its sample, this clonotype was seen a few times. A junction boundary mismatches the germline segment, possibly from a read error. The V and J genes are TRBV27 and TRBJ2-7; D ambiguous. Germline V gene data show CDR1 as MNHEY and CDR2 as SMNVEV (reference sequence). The CDR3 sequence is 14 residues long. The CDR3: CASSPILGSSEQYF. The CDR3 DNA reads as TGTGCCAGCAGCCCTATTCTGGGGTCCTCCGAGCAGTACTTC.

This clonotype came up a few times. This chain uses TRBV3-1 with TRBJ2-7; 9 bases fit TRBD1. This CDR3 has 13 amino acids. The V gene end was trimmed by 1 base and the J gene end by 6 bases; junction bases not matched to a gene: 1. CDR1 and CDR2 from the germline V gene are LGHDT and YNNKEL (reference sequence). CDR3 sequence: CASSQVTGGEQYF. The DNA of the CDR3 is TGTGCCAGCAGCCAAGTGACAGGGGGCGAGCAGTACTTC.

This clonotype was detected a few times. The chain recombines TRBV28 with TRBJ2-7; the match to TRBD2 covers 8 bases. Germline loops: CDR1 MDHEN, CDR2 SYDVKM. With 6 bases clipped from V and 4 bases from J, the junction kept 11 bases outside the gene matches. This CDR3 contains 15 residues. CDR3 sequence reads: CASSPGGEERYEQYF. Here the CDR3 DNA reads TGTGCCAGCAGCCCCGGGGGGGAGGAGAGGTACGAGCAGTACTTC.

This chain uses TRBV12-3 or TRBV12-4 with TRBJ1-2; TRBD1 agrees at 8 bases. The V and J ends lost 2 bases and 6 bases, in that order; junction bases with no gene match: 11. CDR3 length equals 16 residues. CDR3 sequence (DNA): TGTGCCAGCAGTTTACAGACAGGGGCCGCTCTGAATGGCTACACCTTC. Its protein is CASSLQTGAALNGYTF.